The 8 T cell receptor beta chains below were found in one sample sequenced in a study of shared clonotypes between healthy human individuals. Clones were read by immunoSEQ multiplex PCR, and TCRdb kept only the in-frame ones, dropping some. The sample lists roughly 500,000 clones; 90% to 97% were seen once. The material sequenced was naive CD4+ T cells sorted from blood. This sample's subset: CD45RA+ positively selected. These receptors were collected from a woman in her thirties in good health.

This sequence joins TRBV7-6 and TRBJ2-7, with a weak D call TRBD1 (5 bases). The CDR3 is 18 residues long. Deletions cut 4 bases from V and 2 bases from J, with 24 bases between. Germline V gene sequence: CDR1 SGHVS, CDR2 FNYEAQ. The DNA of the CDR3 is TGTGCCAGCAGCTCCCGTCTCCGGGCTCAGACAGCCCCCTACGAGCAGTACTTC. Translated, it gives CASSSRLRAQTAPYEQYF. Full variable domain (remainder filled in from reference TRBV7-6 and TRBJ2-7): GAGVSQSPRYKVTKRGQDVALRCDPISGHVSLYWYRQALGQGPEFLTYFNYEAQQDKSGLPNDRFSAERPEGSISTLTIQRTEQRDSAMYRCASSSRLRAQTAPYEQYFGPGTRLTVT.

This chain's CDR3 is CASSSGQGMGEQYF. In DNA form, the CDR3 reads TGTGCCAGCAGTTCCGGACAGGGGATGGGCGAGCAGTACTTC. This rearrangement joins TRBV28 to TRBJ2-7; 9 bases are a match to TRBD1. Germline values: CDR1 MDHEN, CDR2 SYDVKM. With V trimmed by 4 bases and J by 6 bases, 7 bases remained unmatched. This CDR3 has 14 residues.

On this clone: Other DNA variants within this sample encode the same CDR3. The V gene is TRBV18, the J gene TRBJ2-5; the D is unclear. Per germline, CDR1 KGHSH and CDR2 LQKENI. Trimming took 3 bases from V and 4 from J, leaving 6 bases between them. This CDR3 has 12 amino acids. The CDR3 here is CASSPRGETQYF. The CDR3 coding sequence is TGTGCCAGCTCACCGAGAGGAGAGACCCAGTACTTC.

The gene calls are TRBV6-6 and TRBJ2-2; D is undetermined. Per germline, CDR1 MNHNY and CDR2 SVGAGI (reference sequence). V was pared by 6 bases and J by 6 bases, with 8 bases between. This CDR3 is 12 amino acids long. CDR3 nucleotide sequence: TGTGCCAGCAGGGATCATTCCGGGGAGCTGTTTTTT. Residues: CASRDHSGELFF.

The chain carries TRBV9 and TRBJ1-5; possible D gene TRBD1, 5 bases. This CDR3 is built from 15 residues. Germline V gene sequence: CDR1 SGDLS, CDR2 YYNGEE. V lost 4 bases and J 5 bases, leaving 16 bases between the germline ends. CDR3 protein: CASSPRDGPYQPQHF. CDR3 sequence (DNA): TGTGCCAGCAGCCCTCGGGACGGTCCCTATCAGCCCCAGCATTTT. The full variable domain, in which reference TRBV9 and TRBJ1-5 provide the parts outside the CDR3, is DSGVTQTPKHLITATGQRVTLRCSPRSGDLSVYWYQQSLDQGLQFLIQYYNGEERAKGNILERFSAQQFPDLHSELNLSSLELGDSALYFCASSPRDGPYQPQHFGDGTRLSIL.

The rearrangement joins TRBV9 to TRBJ2-7, with 8 bases identical to TRBD1. J was trimmed by 0 bases and V by 2 bases; bases with no gene match: 1. The CDR3 has 14 amino acids. Germline V lookup: CDR1 SGDLS, CDR2 YYNGEE. The CDR3 DNA reads as TGTGCCAGCAGCGTGGGACAGGACTCCTACGAGCAGTACTTC. Translating gives CASSVGQDSYEQYF.

On this clone itself: This same CDR3 is encoded by further DNA sequences in the sample. This chain uses TRBV9 with TRBJ2-1; 8 nucleotides align to TRBD2. With V trimmed by 4 bases and J by 0 bases, 6 bases remained unmatched. CDR1 is SGDLS, CDR2 YYNGEE, per germline. The CDR3 has 16 residues. The CDR3 loop reads CASSPTSGSSYNEQFF. Here the CDR3 DNA reads TGTGCCAGCAGCCCAACAAGCGGGAGCTCCTACAATGAGCAGTTCTTC.

The CDR3 bases are TGTGCCAGCAGCTTGGGACTAGCGGGATTAGATACGCAGTATTTT. Residues: CASSLGLAGLDTQYF. V is TRBV5-4 and J is TRBJ2-3, with 11 bases that match TRBD2. CDR1 is SGHNT and CDR2 is YYREEE in the germline V gene (reference sequence). This CDR3 is 15 amino acids long. V was clipped by 0 bases and J by 5 bases; unmatched bases: 2.